The following is a T cell receptor beta chain sequence with its context. Its target is not known. The record originates from a study of cytomegalovirus exposure and HLA in healthy donors. Whole-study results and caveats: Altogether, 150 to 200 TCR beta chains were recorded as cytomegalovirus-associated. A later analysis showed HLA-associated TCR beta chains outstripping equally common others in clonal expansion.

PCR amplification relied on 60 Vbeta primers (plus 13 Jbeta primers). Here immunoSEQ multiplex PCR was the method, and the copy in TCRdb shows in-frame clones only, minus some. The sample has 250,000 to 350,000 clones; 86% are singletons. The receptor's source is a man in his forties in good health and CMV-seropositive. Sequenced sample: PBMCs.

The CDR3 coding sequence is TGTGCCAGCAGCACCTCTTGGGCTAGCGGACAAGAGACCCAGTACTTC. Encoded protein: CASSTSWASGQETQYF. The rearrangement links TRBV9 to TRBJ2-5; 7 bases align to TRBD2. CDR1 is SGDLS and CDR2 is YYNGEE in the germline V gene. V lost 4 bases and J lost 2; bases outside the gene matches: 11. This CDR3 is 16 amino acids long. The whole variable domain, filled in from reference TRBV9 and TRBJ2-5, reads DSGVTQTPKHLITATGQRVTLRCSPRSGDLSVYWYQQSLDQGLQFLIQYYNGEERAKGNILERFSAQQFPDLHSELNLSSLELGDSALYFCASSTSWASGQETQYFGPGTRLLVL.